This T cell receptor (beta chain) was documented in a study of vaccination effects on CD4 cells after COVID-19. Findings and caveats of the study: Sampling in the study covered few convalescent patients and included no early post-infection timepoints. Pronounced clonal contraction occurred in clones induced by infection and by vaccine late after vaccination.

With the ViraFEST assay, the study expanded antigen-specific CD4+ T cells using viral peptide pools, then sequenced them. It was after approximately 11 days of culture that CD4+ T cells were isolated. The vaccine given was either BNT162b2 or mRNA-1273, in two doses. Roughly 2 million PBMC per well were cultured with around 10 IU/ml IL-2 and about 10 ug/ml peptides. Produced via immunoSEQ multiplex PCR; TCRdb's table is partial and in-frame only. The sample holds some 30,000 clones, roughly 80% seen once. Points on this clone: What it recognizes is unknown.

Germline V gives CDR1 SNHLY, CDR2 FYNNEI. The CDR3 is 14 residues long. Trimming removed 7 bases from V and 7 bases from J, with 19 bases in between. This TCR was recovered from a human donor who received a COVID-19 vaccine. Some clones in this sample may be carry-over from other donors' samples. V and J are TRBV2 and TRBJ1-2; no clear D gene. The material was CD4+ T cells from PBMCs cultured with SARS-CoV-2 spike peptides, obtained after COVID-19 vaccination. CDR3 in DNA: TGTGCCAGCATGGAGGTTGGCCCCGGACTTGGCTACACCTTC. Its protein is CASMEVGPGLGYTF.